Listed here is a single TCR beta chain. The data were produced by immunoSEQ multiplex PCR, yet TCRdb's version contains in-frame clones alone and is incomplete. The sample consists of some 15,000 clones, around 84% of them appearing once. The data stem from a study of technical replicates of blood from a handful of donors. The CDR3 contains 16 residues. V dropped 0 bases and J dropped 4; count of bases not matched to a gene: 6. The germline V gene encodes CDR1 MNHEY and CDR2 SVGAGI. V and J are TRBV6-5 and TRBJ2-5; TRBD1 aligns across 9 bases. This sequence was found in a human donor in good health. Sequencing was performed on PBMCs. The CDR3 region is CASSYSLPGQGETQYF. Here the CDR3 DNA reads TGTGCCAGCAGTTACTCGCTACCGGGACAGGGAGAGACCCAGTACTTC.